Sequencing of this T cell receptor beta chain was carried out in a study of shared clonotypes between healthy human individuals. As for the study in general: For every donor, three CD4 naive, three CD4 memory, two CD8 naive and one CD8 memory plates were used.

Study results and limitations: Sharing across a handful of donors was seen in around 5% of naive CD4 clonotypes.

From germline, CDR1 is SGHDN and CDR2 FVKESK. This CDR3 is 15 amino acids long. The trim removed 4 bases at V and 2 bases at J, leaving 1 base unmatched. Repertoires were generated with immunoSEQ multiplex PCR, while TCRdb's copy carries only in-frame clones and drops some. Of 1,500,000 or so clones listed, around 95% are singletons. As concerns this clone: No antigen is known for it.

The sequenced sample consisted of naive CD4+ T cells sorted from blood. Specified subset: CD45RA+ positively selected. The TCR was taken from a man between 25 and 39 years old in good health. The chain couples TRBV14 to TRBJ2-3; 12 positions agree with TRBD2. The CDR3 nucleotides read TGTGCCAGCAGCCCTAGCGGGAGGGCCACAGATACGCAGTATTTT. Protein product: CASSPSGRATDTQYF.